The T cell receptor beta chain under discussion was sequenced for a study of Ad26.COV2.S vaccination and SARS-CoV-2 variants. General observations from the study: Responses of spike-specific T cells (both CD8+ and CD4+) reportedly showed substantial breadth after vaccination. Similar non-spike TCR breadth was seen in vaccine and placebo recipients.

Turning to this clone: Its specificity is unknown.

CDR1 MNHEY and CDR2 SVGEGT come from the germline V gene. Trimming left V 2 bases short and J 6 bases short, with 8 bases between. This CDR3 region has 12 residues. Sequenced by immunoSEQ multiplex PCR; TCRdb stores in-frame clones only, minus some. The sample consists of hundreds of thousands of clones, around 90% of them appearing once. Treatment noted: some 19 received Ad26.COV2.S at low or high dose, single or two shots; roughly five received placebo; per-sample allocation not given. Samples were taken on day 63 after the first vaccine or placebo injection. The donor's status was that of an adult aged 18-55 years in Boston.

The clonotype was recovered from a person aged 18-60 years who received the Ad26.COV2.S COVID-19 vaccine or a placebo. The rearrangement joins TRBV6-2 or TRBV6-3 to TRBJ2-7; weak D call: TRBD1 (5 bases). Source: peripheral blood, taken in a trial of Ad26.COV2.S vaccine versus placebo. CDR3 loop: CASSYGAAEQYF. The CDR3 region has the DNA TGTGCCAGCAGTTACGGGGCAGCCGAGCAGTACTTC.